This T cell receptor (beta chain) was captured by sequencing in a study of neurological immune-mediated disorders (dated by TCRdb to between 2017 and 2020). At the level of the whole study: Among the approximately 35 multiple sclerosis patients, relapsing-remitting MS accounted for about 31 and secondary progressive MS accounted for 3. The study compared peripheral blood TCR-beta repertoires of HTLV-I-associated myelopathy (HAM/TSP) patients, multiple sclerosis patients and healthy controls using UMI-based sequencing. The approximately 110 TCR-beta libraries covered PBMC samples along with longitudinal samples, technical triplicates, and paired sorted CD4+ and CD8+ T-cell subsets. The cohort was made up of 60 to 75 subjects, consisting of 14 HAM/TSP patients, some 35 multiple sclerosis patients and about 20 healthy controls. Results and caveats for the whole study, not just this receptor: No association of the MS cluster with clinical or MRI features was observed, and the need for larger cohorts was stated by the authors. In phylogenetic analysis, the repertoires of 18 of 34 MS patients grouped into a cluster of related CDR3 sequences, which suggests a possible signature at the repertoire level. Across subjects, expanded clones never shared an identical CDR3 amino acid sequence, which suggests that the TCR-beta repertoires in every group were private. The highest TCR clonal expansion was observed in HAM/TSP patients, whereas the lowest was observed in MS patients, even when compared with healthy controls.

The CDR3 runs 13 amino acids, cysteine and phenylalanine included. CDR3 DNA is the only sequence kept; it has 39 bases, read in frame from the first base. V is trimmed back by 6 bases and J by 5 bases, and the junction contains 2 bases that no gene match accounts for. The germline V gene supplies CDR1 SGHNT and CDR2 YENEEA. Libraries from unsorted PBMCs were made from 2 million PBMCs kept in RNAlater at -80 degrees C until RNA extraction. Multiple sclerosis patients were enrolled in a US clinical protocol under which disease progression was evaluated by magnetic resonance imaging. Peripheral blood was subjected to Ficoll-Hypaque density gradient centrifugation to isolate PBMCs, which were then cryopreserved in liquid nitrogen. This clonotype appeared many times. It has no known antigen specificity. No base qualities exist here, and no much larger clone lies one base off it. cDNA was synthesized by template-switch 5'RACE using a primer with a 10-nucleotide random unique molecular identifier that tagged each TCR transcript. Over 190 million TCR-beta sequences, covering 15-18 subjects, were produced in each sequencing run. Total RNA was extracted with the RNeasy kit. The KAPA Real-time Library Amplification kit was used to amplify TCR-beta VDJ regions with primers targeting the TCR constant region and the 5'RACE anchor. Sample indexes and Illumina adaptors were added in a first PCR, and a second PCR then increased library yield. After Ampure bead purification, the roughly 650 bp TCR product was size-selected on a 2% E-gel SizeSelection system. Before pooling, library quality was checked on a Bioanalyzer, concentration was measured with Qubit, and libraries were quantified with the Kapa Library Quantification kit. Paired-end 2 x 150 bp sequencing of the libraries was performed on an Illumina HiSeq 2500. To increase sequence diversity, about 25-31% phiX was spiked into each library pool. Per the authors' processing: Quality-filtered reads were processed with the UMI-based MiGEC pipeline, and over 80% of raw TCR sequences were removed by the MiGEC pipeline during error correction. IMGT germline references were used for aligning VDJ genes, and each clonotype was defined as a unique CDR3 amino acid sequence together with its V-J genes. Clonal expansion, Shannon diversity and CDR3 relatedness were evaluated with VDJtools (CalcPairwiseDistances, ClusterSamples), while phylogenetic trees were built in CLCbio workbench. Expanded clones were defined as having at least 8 unique UMIs, based on coefficient-of-variation modelling across technical triplicates. TCRdb trimmed the raw reads at Q25, called clones with MiXCR and kept productive beta chains. CDR3 protein duplicates are merged, each entry listing the most common genes and DNA. The V and J calls here are based on TCRdb, not the publication. Within this sample are roughly 89,000 distinct CDR3 sequences, with just over 2.5% of them counted one time only. The top ten clonotypes cover 1.1% of the sample.

This receptor was taken from a woman in her 30s with multiple sclerosis. The sample comprised PBMCs. The receptor chain draws on TRBV11-3 and TRBJ2-5, and 11 junctional nucleotides match TRBD2. The nucleotide sequence is TGTGCCAGCAGAATAGCGGGAGGGGAGACCCAGTACTTC. This gives the protein CASRIAGGETQYF.